The 21 T cell receptor beta chains listed next were all sequenced from one sample in a study of T-cell reconstitution after alpha-beta-depleted transplantation in children. Preparing the TCRbeta library involved the use of unique molecular identifiers. TCRdb re-derived calls from the PCR reads in MiXCR, one entry per CDR3 protein. The profile shows roughly 500,000 distinct CDR3 sequences, around a third of them singletons. Sequenced here: PBMCs from the stem cell graft donor, sampled from the stem cell graft. The origin of the receptors is a human donor who donated a stem cell graft to a child with aplastic anemia.

This chain connects TRBV27 to TRBJ2-1; TRBD1 might be the D (6 bases). Between the trimmed V and J ends, which lost 2 bases and 5 bases, there was a span of 16 bases. Looked up from germline, CDR1 is MNHEY and CDR2 is SMNVEV (reference sequence). The CDR3 totals 16 residues. The DNA of the CDR3 is TGTGCCAGCAGTTTAGGTGGACAGAGCATACACAATGAGCAGTTCTTC. It is translated as CASSLGGQSIHNEQFF.

V and J are TRBV5-1 and TRBJ2-7; TRBD2 agrees at 9 bases. Losses at the gene ends were 0 bases for V and 3 bases for J; bases not matched to a gene: 4. From germline, CDR1 is SGHRS and CDR2 YFSETQ. There are 15 residues in the CDR3. CDR3 in DNA: TGCGCCAGCAGCTTGGGGGATAGCGGGAGCTACGAGCAGTACGTC. The encoded protein is CASSLGDSGSYEQYV.

This clonotype occurred a few times. V and J are TRBV29-1 and TRBJ2-7; 8 nucleotides match TRBD1. The V segment lost 6 bases and the J segment 5 bases; nucleotides outside the gene matches: 12. Germline CDR1 and CDR2: SQVTM and ANQGSEA. CDR3 size: 14 residues. CDR3 DNA: TGCAGCGTGCAGAGCAGGGGGCGCATCCACGAGCAGTACTTC. This codes for CSVQSRGRIHEQYF.

Note on this clonotype: Compared with germline, one end of the junction differs, possibly owing to a read error. This sequence joins TRBV28 and TRBJ1-5; 7 bases match TRBD1. The CDR3 sequence is 13 residues long. CDR1 is MDHEN and CDR2 is SYDVKM in the germline V gene. For the CDR3, the DNA is TGTGCCAGCACCCGGGACAGCAGTCAGCCCCAGCATTTT. Protein: CASTRDSSQPQHF.

This clonotype was observed a handful of times. The DNA for the CDR3 is TGTGCCACCAGTGATCCGAGGACAGGGGGGAACCAAGAGACCCAGTACTTC. It yields the protein CATSDPRTGGNQETQYF. The V and J genes are TRBV24-1 and TRBJ2-5; 10 bases map to TRBD1. V trimming: 3 bases; J trimming: 0 bases; junction bases outside the gene matches: 6. CDR3 length: 17 residues. CDR1 and CDR2 from the germline V gene are KGHDR and SFDVKD.

This sequence joins TRBV11-2 and TRBJ2-1, with TRBD2 matching 14 bases. The CDR3 consists of 19 residues. CDR1 SGHAT and CDR2 FQNNGV come from the germline V gene. With V trimmed by 2 bases and J by 9 bases, 15 bases remained unmatched. The CDR3 loop reads CASSLNPRLAGGGPREQFF. CDR3 bases: TGTGCCAGCAGCTTAAATCCCCGACTAGCGGGAGGGGGACCGCGTGAGCAGTTCTTC.

The gene calls are TRBV20-1 and TRBJ2-5; 7 bases map to TRBD2. The CDR3 contains 14 residues. With 6 bases clipped from V and 0 bases from J, the junction kept 7 bases outside the gene matches. Per the germline V gene, CDR1 is DFQATT and CDR2 is SNEGSKA (reference sequence). Here the CDR3 DNA reads TGCAGTGCGAGGGTGCGGGGGAACCAAGAGACCCAGTACTTC. Its translation is CSARVRGNQETQYF.

In DNA form, the CDR3 reads TGTGCCAGCTCACGTCTTCCGGGACAGGGGTACAATGAGCAGTTCTTC. Its translation is CASSRLPGQGYNEQFF. The chain recombines TRBV18 with TRBJ2-1; 10 positions agree with TRBD1. The CDR3 loop spans 16 amino acids. Germline assignment: CDR1 KGHSH and CDR2 LQKENI. The V and J ends lost 4 bases and 4 bases, in that order; junction bases with no gene match: 7. The whole variable domain, filled in from reference TRBV18 and TRBJ2-1, reads NAGVMQNPRHLVRRRGQEARLRCSPMKGHSHVYWYRQLPEEGLKFMVYLQKENIIDESGMPKERFSAEFPKEGPSILRIQQVVRGDSAAYFCASSRLPGQGYNEQFFGPGTRLTVL.

The V and J genes are TRBV20-1 and TRBJ2-3, with TRBD2 matching 11 bases. CDR3 length: 16 amino acids. The germline CDR1 and CDR2 sequences are DFQATT and SNEGSKA (reference sequence). Trimming at V came to 5 bases and at J to 2 bases, leaving 9 bases not matched to a gene. The CDR3, as DNA: TGCAGTGCTTCCCCCCTACTAGCGGGAGTCACAGATACGCAGTATTTT. This sequence encodes CSASPLLAGVTDTQYF.

The CDR3 spells CASSQTGFIEAFF. The CDR3 DNA is TGTGCCAGCAGCCAGACAGGGTTCATTGAAGCTTTCTTT. This rearrangement joins TRBV5-6 to TRBJ1-1, with TRBD1 matching over 7 bases. Per germline, CDR1 SGHDT and CDR2 YYEEEE. V was clipped by 4 bases and J by 7 bases; unmatched bases: 7. The CDR3 has 13 amino acids.

This chain links TRBV15 with TRBJ2-5; D remains unclear. The germline CDR1 and CDR2 sequences are LNHNV and YYDKDF (reference sequence). Trimming took 0 bases from V and 1 from J, leaving 9 bases between them. This CDR3 is 15 amino acids long. The CDR3 sequence: CATSRDGRFQETQYF. DNA for the CDR3: TGTGCCACCAGCAGAGATGGACGGTTCCAAGAGACCCAGTACTTC.

The chain employs TRBV6-2 or TRBV6-3 and TRBJ2-1; TRBD2 matches 8 bases. CDR1 and CDR2 (germline): MNHEY, SVGEGT. The length of the CDR3 is 20 residues. V shed 0 bases and J 4 bases; nucleotides not matched to a gene: 17. CDR3 coding DNA: TGTGCCAGCAGTTACTCACCCCATAGACTAGCGCGACAGGAATACAATGAGCAGTTCTTC. As protein: CASSYSPHRLARQEYNEQFF.

This clonotype showed up just a few times. This chain joins TRBV5-5 and TRBJ2-2; 8 bases line up with TRBD2. Germline-derived CDR1 and CDR2 are SGHKS and YYEKEE (reference sequence). This CDR3 is built from 15 residues. The trim removed 0 bases at V and 7 bases at J, leaving 5 bases unmatched. The CDR3 sequence: CASSLGLATGGELFF. For the CDR3, the DNA is TGTGCCAGCAGCTTGGGACTAGCGACGGGCGGGGAGCTGTTTTTT.

There are a few counts of this clonotype. This chain joins TRBV5-1 and TRBJ1-1; 9 bases map to TRBD1. The CDR3 spans 13 residues. V shed 6 bases, J shed 3 bases, and the junction held 3 bases outside the gene matches. Germline V gene sequence: CDR1 SGHRS, CDR2 YFSETQ. For the CDR3, the DNA is TGCGCCAGCACCAGGACAGGGGACACTGAAGCTTTCTTT. This codes for CASTRTGDTEAFF.

The chain combines TRBV28 with TRBJ2-3; weak D call: TRBD1 (6 bases). V shed 3 bases and J shed 2 bases, with 9 bases lying between them. The CDR3 length is 14 residues. Germline V CDR1 and CDR2: MDHEN, SYDVKM. CDR3 nucleotides: TGTGCCAGCAGTTTCCAGGGGCTCACAGATACGCAGTATTTT. Protein sequence: CASSFQGLTDTQYF. The whole variable domain, remainder taken from reference TRBV28 and TRBJ2-3, is DVKVTQSSRYLVKRTGEKVFLECVQDMDHENMFWYRQDPGLGLRLIYFSYDVKMKEKGDIPEGYSVSREKKERFSLILESASTNQTSMYLCASSFQGLTDTQYFGPGTRLTVL.

The genes are TRBV12-3 or TRBV12-4 and TRBJ2-2; 8 nucleotides agree with TRBD2. CDR3 length equals 14 residues. The trim removed 6 bases at V and 5 bases at J, leaving 5 bases unmatched. The CDR3 coding sequence is TGTGCCAGCAGCAGCGGGAGAGAGACCGGGGAGCTGTTTTTT. Protein product: CASSSGRETGELFF.

This clonotype was seen a few times. The chain joins TRBV5-4 to TRBJ1-1, with unresolved D. The CDR3 spans 11 residues. CDR1 is SGHNT, CDR2 YYREEE, per germline (reference sequence). Trimming shortened V by 7 bases and J by 1 base, and 5 bases separated the two germline ends. CDR3: CASVENTEAFF. CDR3 DNA sequence: TGTGCCAGCGTTGAGAACACTGAAGCTTTCTTT.

This chain connects TRBV20-1 to TRBJ2-5; the D is unclear. The CDR3 spans 13 residues. CDR1 DFQATT and CDR2 SNEGSKA come from the germline V gene (reference sequence). V lost 3 bases and J 2 bases, leaving 10 bases between the germline ends. The CDR3 region has the DNA TGCAGTGCTAGGGTCCGGGTTCAAGAGACCCAGTACTTC. This gives the protein CSARVRVQETQYF.

This clonotype has just a few counts. The CDR3 reads CASSLGQEDTQYF. Here the CDR3 DNA reads TGCGCCAGCAGCTTGGGGCAGGAAGATACGCAGTATTTT. The genes are TRBV5-1 and TRBJ2-3; D uncertain. Trimming cost V 0 bases and J 5 bases, with 7 bases left between them. CDR1 and CDR2 from the germline V gene are SGHRS and YFSETQ. The CDR3 is 13 residues long.

This chain joins TRBV14 and TRBJ2-3; no clear D. The CDR3 consists of 13 residues. CDR1 and CDR2 (germline): SGHDN, FVKESK. Trimming took off 2 bases at V and 12 bases at J, with 15 bases between the two ends. CDR3 residues: CASSQQLDRSQYF. The CDR3 DNA reads TGTGCCAGCAGCCAACAATTAGACCGGTCACAGTATTTT.

This clonotype turned up a few times. V and J are TRBV20-1 and TRBJ2-3; 8 bases are a match to TRBD1. The V gene end was trimmed by 1 base and the J gene end by 1 base; junction bases not matched to a gene: 10. Germline CDR1 reads DFQATT; CDR2 reads SNEGSKA (reference sequence). The CDR3 sequence is 17 residues long. The CDR3 sequence is CSARALRGLGGTDTQYF. The CDR3 bases are TGCAGTGCTAGAGCGCTCAGGGGGCTTGGGGGCACAGATACGCAGTATTTT.